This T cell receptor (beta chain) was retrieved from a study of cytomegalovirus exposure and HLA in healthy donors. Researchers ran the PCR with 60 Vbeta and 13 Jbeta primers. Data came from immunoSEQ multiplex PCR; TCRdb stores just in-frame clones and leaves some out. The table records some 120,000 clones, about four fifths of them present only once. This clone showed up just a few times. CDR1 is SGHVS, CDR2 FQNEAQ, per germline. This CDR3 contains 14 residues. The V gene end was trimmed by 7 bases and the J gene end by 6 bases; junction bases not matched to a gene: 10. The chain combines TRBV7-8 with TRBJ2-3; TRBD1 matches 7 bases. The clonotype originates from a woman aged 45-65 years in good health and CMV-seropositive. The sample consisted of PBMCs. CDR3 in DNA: TGTGCCAGCAACCGACAGGGAGTTTTCGATACGCAGTATTTT. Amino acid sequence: CASNRQGVFDTQYF. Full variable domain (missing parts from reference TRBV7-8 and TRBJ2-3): GAGVSQSPRYKVAKRGQDVALRCDPISGHVSLFWYQQALGQGPEFLTYFQNEAQLDKSGLPSDRFFAERPEGSVSTLKIQRTQQEDSAVYLCASNRQGVFDTQYFGPGTRLTVL.